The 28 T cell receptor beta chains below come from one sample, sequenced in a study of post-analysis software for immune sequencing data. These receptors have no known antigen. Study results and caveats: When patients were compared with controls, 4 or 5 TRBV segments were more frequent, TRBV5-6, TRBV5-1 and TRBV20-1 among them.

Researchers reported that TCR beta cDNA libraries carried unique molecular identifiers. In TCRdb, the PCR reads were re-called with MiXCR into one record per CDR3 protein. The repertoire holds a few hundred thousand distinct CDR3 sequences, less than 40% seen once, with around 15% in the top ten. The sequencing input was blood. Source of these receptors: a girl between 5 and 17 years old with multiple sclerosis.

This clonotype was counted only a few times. CDR3 protein: CASSYQGARTEAFF. CDR3 DNA: TGTGCCAGCAGTTACCAGGGGGCGCGGACTGAAGCTTTCTTT. The chain is built from TRBV6-5 and TRBJ1-1, with 8 bases matching TRBD1. After removal of 2 bases from V and 5 bases from J, the junction contained 4 bases not matched to a gene. CDR1 and CDR2 from the germline V gene are MNHEY and SVGAGI. The CDR3 sequence is 14 residues long.

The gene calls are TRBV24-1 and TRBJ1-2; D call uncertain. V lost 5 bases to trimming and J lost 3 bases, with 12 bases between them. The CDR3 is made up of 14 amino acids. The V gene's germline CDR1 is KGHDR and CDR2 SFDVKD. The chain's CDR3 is CATSGGPDYYGYTF. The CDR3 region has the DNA TGTGCCACCAGTGGGGGTCCCGACTACTATGGCTACACCTTC.

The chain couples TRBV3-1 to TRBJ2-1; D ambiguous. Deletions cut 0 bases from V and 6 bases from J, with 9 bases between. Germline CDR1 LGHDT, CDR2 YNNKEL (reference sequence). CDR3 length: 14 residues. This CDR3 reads CASSQEGRLNEQFF. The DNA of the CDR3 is TGTGCCAGCAGCCAAGAAGGCCGCCTCAATGAGCAGTTCTTC.

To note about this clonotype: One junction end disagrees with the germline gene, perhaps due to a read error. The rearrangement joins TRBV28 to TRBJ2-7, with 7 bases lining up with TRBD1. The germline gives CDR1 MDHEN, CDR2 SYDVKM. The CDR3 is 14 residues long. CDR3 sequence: CAGSGVQGTYEQYF. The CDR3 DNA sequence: TGTGCCGGCAGTGGGGTACAGGGGACCTACGAGCAGTACTTC.

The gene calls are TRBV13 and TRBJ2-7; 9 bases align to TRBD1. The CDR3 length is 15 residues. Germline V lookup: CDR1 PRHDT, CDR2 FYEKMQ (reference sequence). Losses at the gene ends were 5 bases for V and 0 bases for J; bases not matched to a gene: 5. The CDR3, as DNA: TGTGCCAGCAGCCCGGACAGGGGCGTCTCCTACGAGCAGTACTTC. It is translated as CASSPDRGVSYEQYF. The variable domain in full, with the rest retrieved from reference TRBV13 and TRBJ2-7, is AAGVIQSPRHLIKEKRETATLKCYPIPRHDTVYWYQQGPGQDPQFLISFYEKMQSDKGSIPDRFSAQQFSDYHSELNMSSLELGDSALYFCASSPDRGVSYEQYFGPGTRLTVT.

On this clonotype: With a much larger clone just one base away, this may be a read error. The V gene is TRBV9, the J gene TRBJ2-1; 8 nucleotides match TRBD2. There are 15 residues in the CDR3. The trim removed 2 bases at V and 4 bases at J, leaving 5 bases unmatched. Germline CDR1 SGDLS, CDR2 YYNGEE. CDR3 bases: TGTGCCAGCAGCGTCCGACTAGCGAGGTACAATGAGCAGTTCTTC. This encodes CASSVRLARYNEQFF.

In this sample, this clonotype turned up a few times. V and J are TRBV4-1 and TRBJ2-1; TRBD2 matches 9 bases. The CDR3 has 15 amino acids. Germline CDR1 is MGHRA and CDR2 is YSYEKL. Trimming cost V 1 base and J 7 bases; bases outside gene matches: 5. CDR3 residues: CASSQAAGGLNEQFF. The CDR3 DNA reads TGCGCCAGCAGCCAAGCGGCGGGGGGGTTGAATGAGCAGTTCTTC.

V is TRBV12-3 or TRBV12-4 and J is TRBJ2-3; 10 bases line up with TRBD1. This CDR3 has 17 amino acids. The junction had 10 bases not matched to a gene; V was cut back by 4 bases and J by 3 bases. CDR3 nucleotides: TGTGCCAGCAGTTCCAGACAGGGGGCGTATGGGACAGATACGCAGTATTTT. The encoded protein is CASSSRQGAYGTDTQYF.

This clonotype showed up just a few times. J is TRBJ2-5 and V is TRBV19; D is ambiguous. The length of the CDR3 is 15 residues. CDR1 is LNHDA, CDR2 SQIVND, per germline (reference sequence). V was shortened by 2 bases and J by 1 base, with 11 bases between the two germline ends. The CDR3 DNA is TGTGCCAGTAGTATAACCGGATCCTCCCAAGAGACCCAGTACTTC. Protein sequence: CASSITGSSQETQYF.

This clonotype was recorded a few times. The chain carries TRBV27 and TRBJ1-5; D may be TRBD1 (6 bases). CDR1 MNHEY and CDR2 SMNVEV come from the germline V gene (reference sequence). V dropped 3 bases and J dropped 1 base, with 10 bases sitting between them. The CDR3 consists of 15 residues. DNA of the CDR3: TGTGCCAGCAGTTTCACCGGGACAAGCAATCAGCCCCAGCATTTT. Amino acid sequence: CASSFTGTSNQPQHF.

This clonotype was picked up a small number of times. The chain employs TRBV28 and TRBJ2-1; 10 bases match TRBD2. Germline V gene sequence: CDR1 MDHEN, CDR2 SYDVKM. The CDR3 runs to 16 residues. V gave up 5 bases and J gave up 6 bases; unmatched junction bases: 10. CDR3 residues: CASSGPLAGAGNEQFF. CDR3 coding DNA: TGTGCCAGCAGTGGTCCTCTAGCGGGGGCAGGCAATGAGCAGTTCTTC.

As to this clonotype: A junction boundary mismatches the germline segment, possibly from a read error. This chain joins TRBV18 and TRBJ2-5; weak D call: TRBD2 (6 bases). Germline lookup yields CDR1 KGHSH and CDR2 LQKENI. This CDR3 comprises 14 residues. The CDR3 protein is CAGSRDLTQETQYF. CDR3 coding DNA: TGTGCCGGCTCACGGGACTTGACTCAAGAGACCCAGTACTTC.

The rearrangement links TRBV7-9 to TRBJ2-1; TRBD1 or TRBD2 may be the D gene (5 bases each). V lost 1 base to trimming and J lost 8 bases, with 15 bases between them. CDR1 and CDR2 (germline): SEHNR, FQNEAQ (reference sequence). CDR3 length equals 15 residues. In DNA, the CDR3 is TGTGCCAGCAGCTTAGAGAATCAGGGAGTCCATGAGCAGTTCTTC. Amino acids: CASSLENQGVHEQFF.

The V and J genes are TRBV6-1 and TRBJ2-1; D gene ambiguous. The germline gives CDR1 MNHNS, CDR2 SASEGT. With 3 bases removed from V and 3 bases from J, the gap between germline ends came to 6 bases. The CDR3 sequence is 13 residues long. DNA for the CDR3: TGTGCCAGCAGTGAGCTGATCTACAATGAGCAGTTCTTC. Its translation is CASSELIYNEQFF.

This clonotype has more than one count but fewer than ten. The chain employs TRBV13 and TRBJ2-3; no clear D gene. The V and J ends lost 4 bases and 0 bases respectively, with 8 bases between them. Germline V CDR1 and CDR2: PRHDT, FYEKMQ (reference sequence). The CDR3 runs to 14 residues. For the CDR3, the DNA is TGTGCCAGCAGCTCCCTATGGAGCACAGATACGCAGTATTTT. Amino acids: CASSSLWSTDTQYF.

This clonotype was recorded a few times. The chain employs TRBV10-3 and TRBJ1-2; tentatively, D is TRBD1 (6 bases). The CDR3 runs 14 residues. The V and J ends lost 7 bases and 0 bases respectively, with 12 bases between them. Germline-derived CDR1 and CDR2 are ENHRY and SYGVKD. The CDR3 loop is CAINVQGSNYGYTF. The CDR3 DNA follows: TGTGCCATCAATGTACAGGGCTCTAACTATGGCTACACCTTC.

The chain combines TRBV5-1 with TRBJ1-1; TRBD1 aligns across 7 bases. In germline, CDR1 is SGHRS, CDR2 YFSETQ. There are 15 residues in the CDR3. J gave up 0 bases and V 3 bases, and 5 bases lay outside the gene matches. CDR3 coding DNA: TGCGCCAGCAGCTCGACAGGGCAGGTGAACACTGAAGCTTTCTTT. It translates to CASSSTGQVNTEAFF.

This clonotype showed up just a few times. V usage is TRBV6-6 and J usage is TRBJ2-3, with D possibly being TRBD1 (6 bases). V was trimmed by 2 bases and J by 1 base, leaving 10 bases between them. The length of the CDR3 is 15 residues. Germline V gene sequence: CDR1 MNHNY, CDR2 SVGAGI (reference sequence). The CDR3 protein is CASSYEAGGTDTQYF. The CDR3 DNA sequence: TGTGCCAGCAGTTACGAGGCAGGGGGCACAGATACGCAGTATTTT.

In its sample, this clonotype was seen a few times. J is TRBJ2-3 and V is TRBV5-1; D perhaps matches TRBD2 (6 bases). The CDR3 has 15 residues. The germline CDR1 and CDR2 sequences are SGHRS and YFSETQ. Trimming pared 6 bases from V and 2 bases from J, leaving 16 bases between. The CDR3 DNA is TGCGCCAGCATGCGGGCGGAGGGGTTCACAGATACGCAGTATTTT. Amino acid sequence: CASMRAEGFTDTQYF.

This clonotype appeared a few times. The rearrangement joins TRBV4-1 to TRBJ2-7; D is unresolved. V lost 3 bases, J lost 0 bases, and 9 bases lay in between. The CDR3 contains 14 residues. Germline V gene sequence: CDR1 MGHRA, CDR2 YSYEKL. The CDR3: CASSQVLNSYEQYF. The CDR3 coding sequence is TGCGCCAGCAGCCAGGTACTAAACTCCTACGAGCAGTACTTC.

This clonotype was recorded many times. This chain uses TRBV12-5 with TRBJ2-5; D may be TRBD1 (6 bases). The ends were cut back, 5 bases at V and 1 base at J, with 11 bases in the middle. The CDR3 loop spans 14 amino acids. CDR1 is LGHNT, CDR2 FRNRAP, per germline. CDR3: CASGQDSRQETQYF. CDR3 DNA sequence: TGTGCTAGTGGTCAGGACAGTCGCCAAGAGACCCAGTACTTC.

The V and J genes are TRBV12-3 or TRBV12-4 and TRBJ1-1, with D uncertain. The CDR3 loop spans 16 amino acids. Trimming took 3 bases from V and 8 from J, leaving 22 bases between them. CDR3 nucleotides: TGTGCCAGCAGTTTTAGATCCCTAGCCAGGCCCTTCGAAGCTTTCTTT. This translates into CASSFRSLARPFEAFF.

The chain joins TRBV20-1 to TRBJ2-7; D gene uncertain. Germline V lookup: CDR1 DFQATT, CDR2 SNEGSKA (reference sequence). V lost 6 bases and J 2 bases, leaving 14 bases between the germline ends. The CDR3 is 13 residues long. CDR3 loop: CSAQEFTAYEQYF. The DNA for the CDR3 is TGCAGTGCCCAAGAGTTCACCGCCTACGAGCAGTACTTC.

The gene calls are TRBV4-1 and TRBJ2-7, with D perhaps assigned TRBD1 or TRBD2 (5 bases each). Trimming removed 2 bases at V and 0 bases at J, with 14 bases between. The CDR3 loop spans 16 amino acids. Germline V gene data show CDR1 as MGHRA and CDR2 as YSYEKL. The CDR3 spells CASSQRGAVSSYEQYF. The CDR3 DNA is TGCGCCAGCAGCCAACGGGGCGCAGTCTCCTCCTACGAGCAGTACTTC.

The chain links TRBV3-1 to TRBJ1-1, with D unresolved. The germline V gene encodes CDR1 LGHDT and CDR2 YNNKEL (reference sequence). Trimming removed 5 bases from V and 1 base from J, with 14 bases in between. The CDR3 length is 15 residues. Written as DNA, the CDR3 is TGTGCCAGCAGCAAACGGTCCACGGGGAACACTGAAGCTTTCTTT. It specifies CASSKRSTGNTEAFF.

This chain's CDR3 is CSVEDPLAGVSYNEQFF. CDR3 bases: TGCAGCGTTGAAGACCCTCTAGCGGGGGTTTCCTACAATGAGCAGTTCTTC. The rearrangement joins TRBV29-1 to TRBJ2-1, with 10 bases that match TRBD2. V trimming: 0 bases; J trimming: 1 base; junction bases outside the gene matches: 6. The germline CDR1 and CDR2 sequences are SQVTM and ANQGSEA. The length of the CDR3 is 17 residues.

The CDR3 protein is CASSGIGQGYNSPLHF. The CDR3 DNA sequence: TGTGCCAGCAGCGGAATCGGACAGGGATATAATTCACCCCTCCACTTT. The chain couples TRBV2 to TRBJ1-6, with 8 positions matching TRBD1. The CDR3 totals 16 residues. Germline CDR1 is SNHLY and CDR2 is FYNNEI. V shed 6 bases and J 4 bases; nucleotides not matched to a gene: 8.

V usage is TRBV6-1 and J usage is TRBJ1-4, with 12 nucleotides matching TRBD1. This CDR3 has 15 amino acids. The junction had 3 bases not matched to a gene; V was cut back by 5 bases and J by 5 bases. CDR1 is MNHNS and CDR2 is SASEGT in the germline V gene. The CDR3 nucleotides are TGTGCCAGCAGTCCCGGGACAGGGGGCAATGAAAAACTGTTTTTT. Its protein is CASSPGTGGNEKLFF.